This note documents a single TCR beta chain sequence. Its antigen is as yet unknown. Trimming pared 3 bases from V and 4 bases from J, leaving 9 bases between. Germline lookup yields CDR1 LGHNA and CDR2 YSLEER. The CDR3 has 13 amino acids. This record comes from a study of cytomegalovirus exposure and HLA in healthy donors. Study-level points and caveats: Per a prior analysis, the majority of TCR beta V segments were productive roughly 90% or roughly 30% of the time. In a later analysis, specific HLA alleles were associated with 16,000 or so TCR beta sequences at a 0.05 false discovery rate.

With 60 Vbeta and 13 Jbeta primers, the PCR was carried out. TCRdb keeps only in-frame clones here, not all; method: immunoSEQ multiplex PCR. The table includes around 170,000 clones, about 84% detected once. The sample consisted of PBMCs. The sequence derives from a man aged 45-65 years in good health and CMV-seronegative. J is TRBJ2-5 and V is TRBV4-3; maybe TRBD2 (5 bases). As DNA, the CDR3 is TGCGCCAGCAGCCATGGACTCCCAGAGACCCAGTACTTC. It codes for CASSHGLPETQYF.